The 6 T cell receptor beta chains in this list originate from one sample, sequenced in a study of CD8+CD57+ T cells in acquired aplastic anemia. Profiling that covered TCR beta VDJ and CDR3 relied on genomic DNA as its template. Via MiXCR, TCRdb re-called the reads, giving one row per CDR3 protein. The table records roughly 170,000 distinct CDR3 sequences, 48% of them present only once. Before being chosen for sequencing, patients had shown CD8+CD57+ cell expansion by flow cytometry. The sequenced sample was sorted CD4+, CD8+, or CD8+CD57+ T cells (not recorded which) from PBMCs. Receptor source: a human donor with aplastic anemia.

The chain uses TRBV7-8 and TRBJ2-7; maybe TRBD2 (5 bases). This CDR3 has 14 residues. Per the germline V gene, CDR1 is SGHVS and CDR2 is FQNEAQ. The V end lost 4 bases, the J end lost 0 bases, and 10 bases lay between the germline ends. CDR3 sequence: CASSSGRDSYEQYF. The CDR3 DNA reads as TGTGCCAGCAGCTCGGGGAGAGACTCCTACGAGCAGTACTTC.

V and J are TRBV20-1 and TRBJ1-4, with D unclear. CDR1 and CDR2 from the germline V gene are DFQATT and SNEGSKA (reference sequence). Trimming shortened V by 3 bases and J by 0 bases, and 5 bases separated the two germline ends. The CDR3 runs to 13 residues. The CDR3 sequence is CSASNATNEKLFF. The DNA for the CDR3 is TGCAGTGCTAGTAATGCAACTAATGAAAAACTGTTTTTT.

At least ten counts were recorded for this clonotype. This chain joins TRBV5-1 and TRBJ1-3; possibly TRBD1 for D (5 bases). Germline loops: CDR1 SGHRS, CDR2 YFSETQ. The V end was cut by 4 bases, the J end by 4 bases, with 15 bases between. The CDR3 loop spans 15 amino acids. The CDR3 DNA is TGCGCCAGCAGCAGAGAGGGGCTTCGGGGAAACACCATATATTTT. Protein: CASSREGLRGNTIYF.

The V gene is TRBV7-8, the J gene TRBJ2-7, with 10 bases matching TRBD1. Looked up from germline, CDR1 is SGHVS and CDR2 is FQNEAQ. The CDR3 has 15 residues. V gave up 5 bases and J gave up 6 bases; unmatched junction bases: 10. The CDR3 region has the DNA TGTGCCAGCAGCGTAGACCGGGACAGGGGACGCGAGCAGTACTTC. Its protein is CASSVDRDRGREQYF.

This clonotype occurred once. V gene TRBV11-1 combines with J gene TRBJ2-1; 9 nucleotides match TRBD2. The CDR3 length is 17 residues. CDR1 is SGHAT, CDR2 FQDESV, per germline (reference sequence). V lost 4 bases, J lost 5 bases, and 12 bases stayed unmatched. CDR3 sequence reads: CASSSAIRLAADNEQFF. The CDR3 DNA is TGTGCCAGCAGCTCCGCAATCCGACTAGCGGCAGACAATGAGCAGTTCTTC.

This clonotype came up many times. The chain couples TRBV2 to TRBJ1-6, with a weak D call TRBD1 (6 bases). Germline loops: CDR1 SNHLY, CDR2 FYNNEI. The CDR3 spans 15 residues. Trimming left V 5 bases short and J 7 bases short, with 15 bases between. The CDR3 protein is CASSRGRGGNSPLHF. Here the CDR3 DNA reads TGTGCCAGCAGTAGGGGCAGGGGTGGGAATTCACCCCTCCACTTT.